One sample yielded the 27 T cell receptor beta chains listed below, sequenced in a study of blood T cell repertoires in COVID-19. Profiled with immunoSEQ multiplex PCR; TCRdb holds only in-frame clones, not every one. The top ten hold 6.9% of the sample, which has hundreds of thousands of clones, around 88% seen once. Sample: peripheral blood. Receptors originate from a woman aged 25 to 39 who had recovered from COVID-19.

In its sample, this clone was seen a few times. This rearrangement joins TRBV5-1 to TRBJ2-5; 8 bases fit TRBD2. V was clipped by 4 bases and J by 4 bases; unmatched bases: 6. The V gene's germline CDR1 is SGHRS and CDR2 YFSETQ. The CDR3 has 14 residues. The CDR3 DNA reads TGCGCCAGCAGCCCGCGGGGACTAGGAGAGACCCAGTACTTC. Protein: CASSPRGLGETQYF.

The chain is built from TRBV28 and TRBJ1-2; possible D gene TRBD1, 6 bases. Germline V gene lookup returns CDR1 MDHEN and CDR2 SYDVKM. The CDR3 extends over 14 amino acids. Trimming pared 2 bases from V and 4 bases from J, leaving 11 bases between. This CDR3 reads CASSLPGVAYGYTF. The CDR3 DNA reads as TGTGCCAGCAGTTTACCAGGGGTCGCCTATGGCTACACCTTC.

V usage is TRBV30 and J usage is TRBJ2-2; TRBD2 is a possible D gene (5 bases). Germline V gene data show CDR1 as GTSNPN and CDR2 as SVGIG (reference sequence). The CDR3 is 14 residues long. V lost 2 bases and J 4 bases, leaving 11 bases between the germline ends. The CDR3 sequence: CAWSFLASTGELFF. In nucleotides, the CDR3 is TGTGCCTGGAGTTTTCTAGCCTCCACCGGGGAGCTGTTTTTT. Complete variable domain (other parts from reference TRBV30 and TRBJ2-2): SQTIHQWPATLVQPVGSPLSLECTVEGTSNPNLYWYRQAAGRGLQLLFYSVGIGQISSEVPQNLSASRPQDRQFILSSKKLLLSDSGFYLCAWSFLASTGELFFGEGSRLTVL.

The J gene is TRBJ2-7, the V gene TRBV20-1; possibly TRBD1 for D (5 bases). The CDR3 totals 13 residues. V lost 3 bases and J 7 bases, leaving 16 bases between the germline ends. The germline CDR1 and CDR2 sequences are DFQATT and SNEGSKA (reference sequence). CDR3 DNA sequence: TGCAGTGCTAGTATCAGGGCCCAAGGTGAGCAGTACTTC. Translated, it gives CSASIRAQGEQYF.

This chain links TRBV5-6 with TRBJ2-7; 12 nucleotides align to TRBD2. V lost 4 bases, J lost 2 bases, and 7 bases stayed unmatched. Germline CDR1 SGHDT, CDR2 YYEEEE. This CDR3 comprises 16 residues. The CDR3 reads CASSRLTSGGPYEQYF. The CDR3 DNA sequence: TGTGCCAGCAGCCGACTGACTAGCGGGGGCCCCTACGAGCAGTACTTC.

V and J are TRBV19 and TRBJ1-2; D is undetermined. V gave up 3 bases and J gave up 8 bases, with 10 bases separating them. The CDR3 extends over 12 amino acids. CDR1 and CDR2 (germline): LNHDA, SQIVND (reference sequence). CDR3 residues: CASSIFRGGYTF. The CDR3 DNA follows: TGTGCCAGTAGTATCTTCAGAGGAGGCTACACCTTC. Full variable domain (remainder filled in from reference TRBV19 and TRBJ1-2): DGGITQSPKYLFRKEGQNVTLSCEQNLNHDAMYWYRQDPGQGLRLIYYSQIVNDFQKGDIAEGYSVSREKKESFPLTVTSAQKNPTAFYLCASSIFRGGYTFGSGTRLTVV.

This chain joins TRBV18 and TRBJ2-2, with D tentatively TRBD1 (6 bases). Germline CDR1 reads KGHSH; CDR2 reads LQKENI. The CDR3 consists of 15 residues. V lost 0 bases to trimming and J lost 6 bases, with 11 bases between them. The CDR3 nucleotides are TGTGCCAGCTCACCACCCAGCCAGGGGTCCGGGGAGCTGTTTTTT. Protein: CASSPPSQGSGELFF.

The chain links TRBV6-2 or TRBV6-3 to TRBJ2-1; D remains unclear. In germline, CDR1 is MNHEY, CDR2 SVGEGT. Trimming took 0 bases from V and 7 from J, leaving 7 bases between them. The CDR3 runs to 13 residues. CDR3: CASSYSTGNEQFF. In DNA form, the CDR3 reads TGTGCCAGCAGTTACTCCACTGGTAATGAGCAGTTCTTC.

The J gene is TRBJ2-2, the V gene TRBV7-8; 8 nucleotides match TRBD1. Germline V gene data show CDR1 as SGHVS and CDR2 as FQNEAQ. CDR3 size: 18 residues. Losses at the gene ends were 2 bases for V and 5 bases for J; bases not matched to a gene: 13. The CDR3 sequence: CASSLLPRTGGRTGELFF. CDR3 in DNA: TGTGCCAGCAGCTTATTACCCCGCACAGGGGGAAGAACCGGGGAGCTGTTTTTT.

The chain is built from TRBV2 and TRBJ2-2, with D possibly TRBD2 on 6 matching bases. V lost 7 bases and J lost 3, with 12 bases in between. Germline values: CDR1 SNHLY, CDR2 FYNNEI. The CDR3 loop spans 14 amino acids. Written as DNA, the CDR3 is TGTGCCAGCATGGCGGGGTCATACACCGGGGAGCTGTTTTTT. Protein: CASMAGSYTGELFF.

V usage is TRBV2 and J usage is TRBJ1-3, with a possible D match to TRBD1 (6 bases). Germline lookup yields CDR1 SNHLY and CDR2 FYNNEI. V lost 5 bases to trimming and J lost 4 bases, with 12 bases between them. The CDR3 spans 14 residues. CDR3 bases: TGTGCCAGCAGTCAACAGGGATCCGGAAACACCATATATTTT. Its translation: CASSQQGSGNTIYF.

This chain uses TRBV7-3 with TRBJ2-1, with 13 bases fitting TRBD2. There are 15 residues in the CDR3. Trimming cost V 5 bases and J 6 bases; bases outside gene matches: 4. CDR1 and CDR2 from the germline V gene are SGHTA and FQGTGA. The CDR3: CASSLRTSGGNEQFF. The CDR3 DNA reads as TGTGCCAGCAGCCTGCGGACTAGCGGGGGCAATGAGCAGTTCTTC. Based on the CDR3 plus reference TRBV7-3 and TRBJ2-1, the full variable domain is GAGVSQTPSNKVTEKGKYVELRCDPISGHTALYWYRQSLGQGPEFLIYFQGTGAADDSGLPNDRFFAVRPEGSVSTLKIQRTERGDSAVYLCASSLRTSGGNEQFFGPGTRLTVL.

J is TRBJ1-5 and V is TRBV3-1 (or the pseudogene TRBV3-2); perhaps TRBD1 as D (5 bases). Germline loops: CDR1 LGHDT, CDR2 YNNKEL (reference sequence). V was clipped by 3 bases and J by 5 bases, with 17 bases between them. CDR3 length: 16 amino acids. The CDR3 DNA reads TGTGCCAGCAGCCAGGGCCCCCAAGGGGCTTATCAGCCCCAGCATTTT. Its translation is CASSQGPQGAYQPQHF.

The chain couples TRBV5-1 to TRBJ1-5; D is unclear. The V and J ends lost 0 bases and 5 bases respectively, with 12 bases between them. CDR3 length equals 15 residues. Per germline, CDR1 SGHRS and CDR2 YFSETQ. The CDR3 nucleotides are TGCGCCAGCAGCTTGGAAGGGAGTGTGGATCAGCCCCAGCATTTT. This gives the protein CASSLEGSVDQPQHF.

This chain joins TRBV5-6 and TRBJ1-4; D uncertain. This CDR3 contains 15 residues. Between the trimmed V and J ends, which lost 0 bases and 7 bases, there was a span of 13 bases. Germline CDR1 and CDR2: SGHDT and YYEEEE. CDR3 nucleotides: TGTGCCAGCAGCTTGGCACACGTACCTCCTGAAAAACTGTTTTTT. Protein: CASSLAHVPPEKLFF.

Only a few counts were recorded for this clone. V gene TRBV5-4 combines with J gene TRBJ1-2, with a weak D call TRBD1 (5 bases). Germline lookup yields CDR1 SGHNT and CDR2 YYREEE (reference sequence). V dropped 6 bases and J dropped 7 bases, with 25 bases sitting between them. The CDR3 runs 16 residues. The CDR3 loop is CASTLGVQGSETGYTF. CDR3 coding DNA: TGTGCCAGCACCTTAGGGGTCCAGGGTTCGGAAACTGGCTACACCTTC.

The V call is TRBV19, the J call TRBJ2-1; D is perhaps TRBD1 (5 bases). This CDR3 has 16 residues. The germline V gene has CDR1 LNHDA and CDR2 SQIVND (reference sequence). V was shortened by 3 bases and J by 0 bases, with 12 bases between the two germline ends. CDR3 region: CASSMGRPISYNEQFF. CDR3 sequence (DNA): TGTGCCAGTAGTATGGGGCGGCCAATCTCCTACAATGAGCAGTTCTTC.

This clone was seen only once. The DNA of the CDR3 is TGTGCCAGCACTTCGGACAGGGCAAACTATGGCTACACCTTC. Translating it yields CASTSDRANYGYTF. The chain carries TRBV6-5 and TRBJ1-2, with 8 bases that match TRBD1. J lost 2 bases, V lost 7 bases, and 6 bases had no gene match. This CDR3 has 14 amino acids. Germline CDR1 MNHEY, CDR2 SVGAGI.

The V call is TRBV4-1, the J call TRBJ2-2, with D tentatively TRBD1 (5 bases). Germline V gene sequence: CDR1 MGHRA, CDR2 YSYEKL. V was pared by 1 base and J by 4 bases, with 7 bases between. The CDR3 loop spans 14 amino acids. CDR3 in DNA: TGCGCCAGCAGCCAAGCACAGGTCACCGGGGAGCTGTTTTTT. Its protein product is CASSQAQVTGELFF.

This clone was counted a single time. The V and J genes are TRBV6-1 and TRBJ2-7, with D possibly TRBD1 on 6 matching bases. The germline V gene has CDR1 MNHNS and CDR2 SASEGT. The CDR3 spans 13 residues. Trimming removed 3 bases at V and 4 bases at J, with 10 bases between. The CDR3 reads CASSEQGRYEQYF. CDR3 nucleotides: TGTGCCAGCAGTGAGCAGGGGCGTTACGAGCAGTACTTC.

The J gene is TRBJ1-2, the V gene TRBV13; no reliable D call. The CDR3 has 15 residues. V was pared by 5 bases and J by 0 bases, with 13 bases between. CDR1 is PRHDT, CDR2 FYEKMQ, per germline (reference sequence). In DNA form, the CDR3 reads TGTGCCAGCAGCCTGGCGAGGAGCGCTAACTATGGCTACACCTTC. It codes for CASSLARSANYGYTF.

This clone was counted a single time. The chain employs TRBV6-2 or TRBV6-3 and TRBJ2-1, with D uncertain. The CDR3 totals 19 residues. Trimming took off 0 bases at V and 5 bases at J, with 23 bases between the two ends. CDR1 MNHEY and CDR2 SVGEGT come from the germline V gene. The CDR3 sequence is CASSYSRMASRWADNEQFF. The CDR3 bases are TGTGCCAGCAGTTACTCGAGAATGGCCAGCCGGTGGGCCGACAATGAGCAGTTCTTC.

This clone occurred many times. The chain recombines TRBV7-9 with TRBJ2-5; weak D call: TRBD2 (7 bases). Germline V gene lookup returns CDR1 SEHNR and CDR2 FQNEAQ (reference sequence). The CDR3 length is 14 residues. V lost 6 bases to trimming and J lost 1 base, with 12 bases between them. This CDR3 is CASRIAGAQETQYF. The DNA for the CDR3 is TGTGCCAGCAGGATTGCGGGGGCCCAAGAGACCCAGTACTTC.

This clone was observed a handful of times. This chain links TRBV10-1 with TRBJ2-7, with D possibly matching TRBD2 (5 bases). V shed 3 bases and J shed 2 bases, with 14 bases lying between them. Looked up from germline, CDR1 is WNHNN and CDR2 is SYGVQD (reference sequence). CDR3 length: 15 residues. For the CDR3, the DNA is TGCGCCAGCAGTGATAGGACTGGATCCGCCTACGAGCAGTACTTC. It encodes CASSDRTGSAYEQYF.

The chain employs TRBV9 and TRBJ1-6; tentatively, D is TRBD1 (5 bases). The V end was cut by 4 bases, the J end by 4 bases, with 15 bases between. This CDR3 spans 16 amino acids. CDR1 and CDR2 from the germline V gene are SGDLS and YYNGEE. The CDR3 nucleotides read TGTGCCAGCAGCCCTCCCGGGGGTACTTATAATTCACCCCTCCACTTT. The encoded protein is CASSPPGGTYNSPLHF.

This rearrangement joins TRBV28 to TRBJ1-5; 8 nucleotides line up with TRBD1. V trimming: 5 bases; J trimming: 2 bases; junction bases outside the gene matches: 8. CDR1 and CDR2 from the germline V gene are MDHEN and SYDVKM. CDR3 length: 16 amino acids. The DNA of the CDR3 is TGTGCCAGCAGTCCTCGGACAGGGTGGGGCAATCAGCCCCAGCATTTT. It yields the protein CASSPRTGWGNQPQHF.

CDR3 sequence: CASSVGTSTDTQYF. The CDR3 DNA reads as TGTGCCAGCAGCGTTGGGACTAGCACAGATACGCAGTATTTT. The chain carries TRBV9 and TRBJ2-3; maybe TRBD2 (6 bases). Germline CDR1 reads SGDLS; CDR2 reads YYNGEE. With 2 bases removed from V and 0 bases from J, the gap between germline ends came to 7 bases. The CDR3 is 14 residues long.